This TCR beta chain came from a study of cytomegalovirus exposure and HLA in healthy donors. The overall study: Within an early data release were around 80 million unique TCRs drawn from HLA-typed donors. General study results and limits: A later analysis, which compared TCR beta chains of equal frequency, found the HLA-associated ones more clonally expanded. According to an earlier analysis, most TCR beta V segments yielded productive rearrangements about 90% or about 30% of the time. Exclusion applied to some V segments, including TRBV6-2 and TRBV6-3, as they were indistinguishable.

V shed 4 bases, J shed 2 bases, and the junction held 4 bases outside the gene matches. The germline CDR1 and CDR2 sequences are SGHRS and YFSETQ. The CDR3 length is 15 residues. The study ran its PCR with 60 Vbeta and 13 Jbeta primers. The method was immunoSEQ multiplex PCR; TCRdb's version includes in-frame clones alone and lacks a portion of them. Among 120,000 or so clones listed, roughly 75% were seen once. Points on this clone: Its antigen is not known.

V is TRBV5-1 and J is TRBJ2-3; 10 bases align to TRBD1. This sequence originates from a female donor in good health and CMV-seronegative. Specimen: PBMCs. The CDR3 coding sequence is TGCGCCAGCAGCGCCGGGACAGGGGCCACAGATACGCAGTATTTT. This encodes CASSAGTGATDTQYF.